These 30 T cell receptor beta chains were sequenced from one sample in a study of shared clonotypes between healthy human individuals. TCRdb's table, derived via immunoSEQ multiplex PCR, lists solely in-frame clones and lacks some. There are some 700,000 clones in the sample; 80% to 95% occur only once, and 34% lies in the top ten. Material: memory CD8+ T cells from PBMCs. The subset here: CD45RO+ cells pooled with CCR7-negative TemRA cells. These receptors came from a man younger than 35 in good health. Some clones in this sample may be carry-over from other donors' samples.

The chain combines TRBV5-6 with TRBJ1-1; D is undetermined. Germline V gene lookup returns CDR1 SGHDT and CDR2 YYEEEE. This CDR3 spans 12 amino acids. The ends were cut back, 3 bases at V and 2 bases at J, with 5 bases in the middle. The CDR3 here is CASSSPNTEAFF. The CDR3 DNA is TGTGCCAGCAGCTCCCCTAACACTGAAGCTTTCTTT.

This chain connects TRBV11-2 to TRBJ2-7; 10 bases are shared with TRBD1. Germline V CDR1 and CDR2: SGHAT, FQNNGV. Losses at the gene ends were 1 base for V and 5 bases for J; bases not matched to a gene: 5. This CDR3 contains 15 residues. CDR3 sequence: CASSLAPDRGNEQYF. The DNA for the CDR3 is TGTGCCAGCAGCTTAGCCCCGGACAGGGGGAACGAGCAGTACTTC.

The chain combines TRBV9 with TRBJ1-1; 9 bases line up with TRBD1. The CDR3 extends over 15 amino acids. CDR1 SGDLS and CDR2 YYNGEE come from the germline V gene. The ends lost 3 bases at V and 5 bases at J; junction bases unmatched: 8. In nucleotides, the CDR3 is TGTGCCAGCAGCGCACCACAGGGGGCAGGGACTGAAGCTTTCTTT. It encodes CASSAPQGAGTEAFF.

This clone came up once. This chain links TRBV27 with TRBJ2-7, with D possibly matching TRBD1 (6 bases). Trimming shortened V by 6 bases and J by 2 bases, and 17 bases separated the two germline ends. The CDR3 is 15 residues long. Germline V CDR1 and CDR2: MNHEY, SMNVEV (reference sequence). DNA of the CDR3: TGTGCCAGCAGCTTGACTGAGGGGGTCACCTACGAGCAGTACTTC. This codes for CASSLTEGVTYEQYF.

The chain links TRBV4-1 to TRBJ1-1; unclear D gene. This CDR3 has 11 amino acids. Germline V lookup: CDR1 MGHRA, CDR2 YSYEKL. V was pared by 8 bases and J by 4 bases, with 8 bases between. For the CDR3, the DNA is TGCGCCAGCGGAACCCTCACTGAAGCTTTCTTT. This encodes CASGTLTEAFF.

The CDR3 DNA reads as TGTGCCAGCAGCATGACAGAGAACACCGGGGAGCTGTTTTTT. This sequence encodes CASSMTENTGELFF. The chain recombines TRBV7-9 with TRBJ2-2; tentatively, D is TRBD1 (5 bases). Trimming removed 5 bases at V and 1 base at J, with 8 bases between. From germline, CDR1 is SEHNR and CDR2 FQNEAQ (reference sequence). This CDR3 spans 14 amino acids.

The chain employs TRBV10-3 and TRBJ2-7, with 9 nucleotides matching TRBD2. Germline assignment: CDR1 ENHRY and CDR2 SYGVKD. The CDR3 is 15 amino acids. The V and J ends lost 3 bases and 3 bases, in that order; junction bases with no gene match: 6. The CDR3 nucleotides read TGTGCCATCAGTGATTCGGCGGGAGGGCTCTACGAGCAGTACTTC. Amino acid sequence: CAISDSAGGLYEQYF.

This clone came up once. The V call is TRBV7-9, the J call TRBJ2-3, with 10 bases lining up with TRBD1. V lost 4 bases to trimming and J lost 4 bases; unmatched junction nucleotides: 8. The germline gives CDR1 SEHNR, CDR2 FQNEAQ (reference sequence). The CDR3 runs 16 residues. CDR3 loop: CASSSPTGGIADTQYF. The CDR3 DNA reads TGTGCCAGCAGCTCCCCGACAGGGGGCATCGCAGATACGCAGTATTTT.

Details on this clone: The sample holds other DNA sequences that translate to the same CDR3. The V call is TRBV27, the J call TRBJ1-1; D possibly corresponds to TRBD1 (6 bases). CDR1 is MNHEY and CDR2 is SMNVEV in the germline V gene (reference sequence). Trimming pared 4 bases from V and 2 bases from J, leaving 11 bases between. The CDR3 contains 14 residues. This chain's CDR3 is CASSSLQGNTEAFF. The CDR3 DNA follows: TGTGCCAGCAGTTCCTTACAGGGAAACACTGAAGCTTTCTTT.

This chain links TRBV27 with TRBJ2-1; D call uncertain. V lost 2 bases, J lost 1 base, and 6 bases lay in between. The CDR3 is 14 amino acids. Per germline, CDR1 MNHEY and CDR2 SMNVEV (reference sequence). The CDR3 reads CASSLVWSYNEQFF. CDR3 DNA sequence: TGTGCCAGCAGTTTAGTTTGGTCCTACAATGAGCAGTTCTTC.

V and J are TRBV30 and TRBJ2-1; 7 nucleotides align to TRBD2. V was pared by 8 bases and J by 8 bases, with 12 bases of the junction left unmatched. The CDR3 sequence is 13 residues long. Germline CDR1 and CDR2: GTSNPN and SVGIG (reference sequence). DNA of the CDR3: TGTGCCAGTTCCGGGACTAACTTCTATGAGCAGTTCTTC. Translating gives CASSGTNFYEQFF.

The genes are TRBV28 and TRBJ1-5; 9 bases agree with TRBD1. V trimming: 3 bases; J trimming: 0 bases; junction bases outside the gene matches: 6. The CDR3 has 17 amino acids. The V gene's germline CDR1 is MDHEN and CDR2 SYDVKM. CDR3 nucleotides: TGTGCCAGCAGTTTTAGGACAGGGGCTTATAGCAATCAGCCCCAGCATTTT. It translates to CASSFRTGAYSNQPQHF. The full variable domain, its missing parts supplied by reference TRBV28 and TRBJ1-5, is DVKVTQSSRYLVKRTGEKVFLECVQDMDHENMFWYRQDPGLGLRLIYFSYDVKMKEKGDIPEGYSVSREKKERFSLILESASTNQTSMYLCASSFRTGAYSNQPQHFGDGTRLSIL.

The chain recombines TRBV4-2 with TRBJ2-1; D gene ambiguous. CDR3 size: 13 residues. Trimming shortened V by 2 bases and J by 3 bases, and 5 bases separated the two germline ends. Looked up from germline, CDR1 is LGHNA and CDR2 is YNFKEQ. CDR3 in amino acids: CASSQPIYNEQFF. The CDR3 nucleotides read TGTGCCAGCAGCCAACCAATCTACAATGAGCAGTTCTTC.

This chain links TRBV28 with TRBJ1-2, with 9 bases lining up with TRBD1. This CDR3 spans 13 amino acids. Per the germline V gene, CDR1 is MDHEN and CDR2 is SYDVKM. J was trimmed by 4 bases and V by 6 bases; bases with no gene match: 3. CDR3 protein: CASRTTGGYGYTF. The CDR3 nucleotides are TGTGCCAGCAGGACGACAGGGGGCTATGGCTACACCTTC.

The chain has TRBV9 and TRBJ2-7; 15 bases are shared with TRBD2. Unmatched junction bases numbered 5, after V lost 2 bases and J lost 5 bases. Germline lookup yields CDR1 SGDLS and CDR2 YYNGEE. The CDR3 has 16 amino acids. The CDR3 bases are TGTGCCAGCAGCGTTCGGACTAGCGGGAGGGCCGACGAGCAGTACTTC. As protein: CASSVRTSGRADEQYF.

The chain carries TRBV11-2 and TRBJ2-7, with D possibly TRBD1 on 5 matching bases. CDR1 SGHAT and CDR2 FQNNGV come from the germline V gene. This CDR3 comprises 16 residues. The V end was cut by 1 base, the J end by 5 bases, with 18 bases between. CDR3: CASSLGGISQLDEQYF. Written as DNA, the CDR3 is TGTGCCAGCAGCTTAGGGGGCATTAGCCAGTTAGACGAGCAGTACTTC.

The chain combines TRBV28 with TRBJ2-3, with D perhaps TRBD1 or TRBD2 (5 bases each). This CDR3 spans 17 amino acids. Germline-derived CDR1 and CDR2 are MDHEN and SYDVKM. Trimming left V 4 bases short and J 3 bases short, with 20 bases between. The CDR3, as DNA: TGTGCCAGCAGTTCCCTTATGGGGACGATGAGGACAGATACGCAGTATTTT. This translates into CASSSLMGTMRTDTQYF. Based on the CDR3 plus reference TRBV28 and TRBJ2-3, the full variable domain is DVKVTQSSRYLVKRTGEKVFLECVQDMDHENMFWYRQDPGLGLRLIYFSYDVKMKEKGDIPEGYSVSREKKERFSLILESASTNQTSMYLCASSSLMGTMRTDTQYFGPGTRLTVL.

The rearrangement links TRBV7-8 to TRBJ2-2; D assignment may be TRBD1 or TRBD2 (5 bases each). V lost 5 bases and J 6 bases, leaving 19 bases between the germline ends. This CDR3 has 16 residues. In germline, CDR1 is SGHVS, CDR2 FQNEAQ. The CDR3 sequence: CASSPIRRDDAGELFF. Written as DNA, the CDR3 is TGTGCCAGCAGCCCGATAAGACGGGACGATGCCGGGGAGCTGTTTTTT.

The chain combines TRBV19 with TRBJ2-1; D tentatively reads TRBD1 or TRBD2 (6 bases each). The CDR3 covers 14 residues. Germline CDR1 and CDR2: LNHDA and SQIVND (reference sequence). Trimming removed 8 bases at V and 3 bases at J, with 14 bases between. The CDR3 region is CASGWRGHYNEQFF. CDR3 DNA: TGTGCCAGTGGATGGAGGGGACACTACAATGAGCAGTTCTTC.

The rearrangement uses TRBV9 and TRBJ1-1; D not certain. Deletions cut 0 bases from V and 4 bases from J, with 7 bases between. CDR3 length: 13 amino acids. CDR1 and CDR2 (germline): SGDLS, YYNGEE. The CDR3 region has the DNA TGTGCCAGCAGCGTAGATGGGGTCACTGAAGCTTTCTTT. Protein product: CASSVDGVTEAFF.

The V call is TRBV4-1, the J call TRBJ1-2; 10 bases are shared with TRBD1. Trimming at V came to 4 bases and at J to 9 bases, leaving 2 bases not matched to a gene. This CDR3 contains 12 residues. From germline, CDR1 is MGHRA and CDR2 YSYEKL. The CDR3 DNA is TGCGCCAGCAGCCGGGACAGGGGTAGCTACACCTTC. Its translation: CASSRDRGSYTF.

This clone came up once. V is TRBV27 and J is TRBJ2-7; 8 bases fit TRBD2. CDR1 and CDR2 (germline): MNHEY, SMNVEV (reference sequence). The V gene end was trimmed by 7 bases and the J gene end by 3 bases; junction bases not matched to a gene: 11. This CDR3 contains 15 residues. The CDR3 loop reads CASTLTGGGNYEQYF. The CDR3 DNA reads TGTGCCAGCACCCTAACGGGGGGGGGAAACTACGAGCAGTACTTC.

The V and J genes are TRBV15 and TRBJ2-7; D perhaps matches TRBD2 (6 bases). This CDR3 comprises 12 residues. Between the trimmed V and J ends, which lost 6 bases and 6 bases, there was a span of 12 bases. Germline loops: CDR1 LNHNV, CDR2 YYDKDF (reference sequence). CDR3 DNA: TGTGCCACCAGTTGGGGGAGGAGCGAGCAGTACTTC. Residues: CATSWGRSEQYF.

The chain's CDR3 is CASSYIYEQYF. In DNA form, the CDR3 reads TGTGCCAGCAGTTACATCTACGAGCAGTACTTC. The genes are TRBV6-5 and TRBJ2-7; no firm D call. Germline V gives CDR1 MNHEY, CDR2 SVGAGI. Trimming pared 2 bases from V and 3 bases from J, leaving 2 bases between. The CDR3 has 11 amino acids.

The chain combines TRBV5-1 with TRBJ2-7, with D possibly being TRBD2 (6 bases). Deletions cut 4 bases from V and 3 bases from J, with 11 bases between. There are 13 residues in the CDR3. Germline assignment: CDR1 SGHRS and CDR2 YFSETQ. CDR3 nucleotide sequence: TGCGCCAGCAGCCCCCGAGCGGGCTACGAGCAGTACTTC. Its translation: CASSPRAGYEQYF.

The chain joins TRBV6-1 to TRBJ2-7, with a possible D match to TRBD1 (5 bases). The V and J ends lost 1 base and 7 bases respectively, with 17 bases between them. The CDR3 runs to 15 residues. Germline V lookup: CDR1 MNHNS, CDR2 SASEGT. The DNA of the CDR3 is TGTGCCAGCAGTGAAGGACCTCACCCAGGGCGGGAGCAGTACTTC. Encoded protein: CASSEGPHPGREQYF.

A note on this clone: Other DNA sequences of this sample code for an identical CDR3. J is TRBJ2-1 and V is TRBV4-3; D ambiguous. The CDR3 has 13 residues. Germline assignment: CDR1 LGHNA and CDR2 YSLEER. V shed 1 base and J shed 7 bases, with 8 bases lying between them. Written as DNA, the CDR3 is TGCGCCAGCAGCCAAGGGGTCTCTAATGAGCAGTTCTTC. Translated, it gives CASSQGVSNEQFF.

The CDR3 reads CASSYPHQGRTEAFF. The CDR3 nucleotides read TGTGCCAGCAGTTACCCTCACCAAGGGAGGACTGAAGCTTTCTTT. The chain links TRBV6-5 to TRBJ1-1; no firm D call. CDR1 is MNHEY, CDR2 SVGAGI, per germline. The CDR3 loop spans 15 amino acids. Between the trimmed V and J ends, which lost 2 bases and 5 bases, there was a span of 15 bases.

The CDR3 loop reads CSVEVSSLAGGPYEQFF. DNA of the CDR3: TGCAGCGTTGAAGTTTCGTCCCTAGCGGGAGGGCCGTATGAGCAGTTCTTC. The chain recombines TRBV29-1 with TRBJ2-1, with TRBD2 matching over 12 bases. Trimming cost V 1 base and J 8 bases; bases outside gene matches: 12. Germline V CDR1 and CDR2: SQVTM, ANQGSEA. CDR3 size: 17 residues.

The chain has TRBV13 and TRBJ2-3, with 7 bases fitting TRBD2. V shed 2 bases and J 4 bases; nucleotides not matched to a gene: 15. The CDR3 sequence is 18 residues long. Germline CDR1 reads PRHDT; CDR2 reads FYEKMQ (reference sequence). The CDR3 nucleotides read TGTGCCAGCAGCTTAACGGGAGGCGGGACCAGCAGCGCAGATACGCAGTATTTT. Protein product: CASSLTGGGTSSADTQYF.